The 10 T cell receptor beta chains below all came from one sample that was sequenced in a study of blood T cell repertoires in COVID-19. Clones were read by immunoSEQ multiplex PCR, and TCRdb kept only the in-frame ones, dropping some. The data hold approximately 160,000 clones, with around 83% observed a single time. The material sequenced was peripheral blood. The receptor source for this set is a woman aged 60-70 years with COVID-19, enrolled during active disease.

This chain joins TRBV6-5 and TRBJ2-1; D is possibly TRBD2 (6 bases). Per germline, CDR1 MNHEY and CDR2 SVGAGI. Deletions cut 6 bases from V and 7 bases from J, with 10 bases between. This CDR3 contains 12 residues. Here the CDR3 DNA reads TGTGCCAGCAGGGCGGAGGGTAATGAGCAGTTCTTC. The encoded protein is CASRAEGNEQFF.

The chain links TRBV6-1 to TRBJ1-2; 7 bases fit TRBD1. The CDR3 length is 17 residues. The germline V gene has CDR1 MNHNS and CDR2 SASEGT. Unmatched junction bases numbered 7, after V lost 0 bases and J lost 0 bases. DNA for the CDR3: TGTGCCAGCAGTGAAGCATGGTTCAGGGGGTCTAACTATGGCTACACCTTC. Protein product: CASSEAWFRGSNYGYTF.

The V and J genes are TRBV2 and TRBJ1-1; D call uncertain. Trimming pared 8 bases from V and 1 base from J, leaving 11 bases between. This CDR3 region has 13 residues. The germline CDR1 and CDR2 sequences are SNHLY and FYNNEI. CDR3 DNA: TGTGCCAGCCAGAGGGAGCAGAACACTGAAGCTTTCTTT. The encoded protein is CASQREQNTEAFF.

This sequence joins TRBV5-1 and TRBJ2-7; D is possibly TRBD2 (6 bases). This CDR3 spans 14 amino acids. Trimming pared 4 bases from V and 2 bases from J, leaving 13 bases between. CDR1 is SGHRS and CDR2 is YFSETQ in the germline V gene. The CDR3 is CASSPSGSAYEQYF. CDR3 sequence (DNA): TGCGCCAGCAGCCCCAGCGGGTCTGCCTACGAGCAGTACTTC. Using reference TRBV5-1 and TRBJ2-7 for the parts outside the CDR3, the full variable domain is KAGVTQTPRYLIKTRGQQVTLSCSPISGHRSVSWYQQTPGQGLQFLFEYFSETQRNKGNFPGRFSGRQFSNSRSEMNVSTLELGDSALYLCASSPSGSAYEQYFGPGTRLTVT.

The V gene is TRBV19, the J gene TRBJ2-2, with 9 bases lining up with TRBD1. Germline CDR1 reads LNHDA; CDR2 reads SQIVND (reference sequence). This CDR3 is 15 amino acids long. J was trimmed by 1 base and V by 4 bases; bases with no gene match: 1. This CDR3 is CASSRQGGNTGELFF. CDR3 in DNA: TGTGCCAGTAGTAGACAGGGGGGGAACACCGGGGAGCTGTTTTTT. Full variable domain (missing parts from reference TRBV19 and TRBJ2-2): DGGITQSPKYLFRKEGQNVTLSCEQNLNHDAMYWYRQDPGQGLRLIYYSQIVNDFQKGDIAEGYSVSREKKESFPLTVTSAQKNPTAFYLCASSRQGGNTGELFFGEGSRLTVL.

The CDR3 loop is CASSQPGGEAFF. In nucleotides, the CDR3 is TGTGCCAGCTCACAACCCGGGGGGGAAGCTTTCTTT. V is TRBV18 and J is TRBJ1-1; TRBD1 is a possible D gene (5 bases). The germline V gene encodes CDR1 KGHSH and CDR2 LQKENI. V lost 4 bases and J 8 bases, leaving 11 bases between the germline ends. This CDR3 has 12 residues.

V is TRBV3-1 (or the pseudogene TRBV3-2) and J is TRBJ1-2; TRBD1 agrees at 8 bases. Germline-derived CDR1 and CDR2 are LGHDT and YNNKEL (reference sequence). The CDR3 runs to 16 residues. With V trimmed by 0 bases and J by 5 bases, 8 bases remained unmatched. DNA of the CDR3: TGTGCCAGCAGCCAAGATGGACAGGGAAGGTGGTATGGCTACACCTTC. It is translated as CASSQDGQGRWYGYTF.

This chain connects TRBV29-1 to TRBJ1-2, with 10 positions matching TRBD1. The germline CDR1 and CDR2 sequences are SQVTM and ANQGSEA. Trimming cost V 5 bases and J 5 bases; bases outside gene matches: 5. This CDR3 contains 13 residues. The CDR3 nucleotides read TGCAGCGTTAACCGGGACAGGGGTTATGGCTACACCTTC. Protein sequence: CSVNRDRGYGYTF.

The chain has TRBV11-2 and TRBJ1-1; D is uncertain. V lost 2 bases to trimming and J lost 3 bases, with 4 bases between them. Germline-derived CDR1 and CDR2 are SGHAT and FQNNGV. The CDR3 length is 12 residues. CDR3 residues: CASSLSYTEAFF. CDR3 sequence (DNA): TGTGCCAGCAGCTTATCGTACACTGAAGCTTTCTTT.

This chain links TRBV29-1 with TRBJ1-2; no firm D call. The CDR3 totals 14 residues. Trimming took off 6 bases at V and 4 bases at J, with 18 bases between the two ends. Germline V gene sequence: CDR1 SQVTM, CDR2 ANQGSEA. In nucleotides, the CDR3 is TGCAGCGTCCCTATCACCACGAACGGCTATGGCTACACCTTC. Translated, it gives CSVPITTNGYGYTF.